These T cell receptor beta chains were read from a single sample in a study of response to subunit inactivated influenza vaccine. Using its own MiXCR run on the RT-PCR reads, TCRdb lists one record per CDR3 protein. Here the sample spans 500,000 to 650,000 distinct CDR3 sequences, about 8% being singletons. The source material was PBMCs from blood, sampled about 24 months after vaccination. These receptors were taken from a man aged 50 to 75 who received an inactivated influenza vaccine. The CDR3 runs from the conserved cysteine through the conserved F or W. D genes are given only for firm matches. The size entry is marked missing in some rows and otherwise reads once, few, many or a size class.

TRBV7-9	-	TRBD2	TRBJ2-5	TGTGCCAGCAGCTCACCTCGCGGGAGGGCCGGGCAAGAGACCCAGTACTTC	CASSSPRGRAGQETQYF
TRBV20-1	-	-	TRBJ2-1	TGCAGTGCTAGCTCCACTAGAAGGTCCTACAATGAGCAGTTCTTC	CSASSTRRSYNEQFF
TRBV4-3	few	-	TRBJ1-6	TGCGCCAGCAGCCAGGGAAAGGGGGGTAATTCACCCCTCCACTTT	CASSQGKGGNSPLHF
TRBV20-1	-	-	TRBJ2-1	TGCAGTGCTAGAGATTACCAAAGAAATAATGAGCAGTTCTTC	CSARDYQRNNEQFF
TRBV12-3/TRBV12-4	few	-	TRBJ1-1	TGTGCCAGCAGAAAGGCCACTAACACTGAAGCTTTCTTT	CASRKATNTEAFF
TRBV6-5	few	-	TRBJ2-1	TGTGCCAGCAGTTACTTTAATGAGCAGTTCTTC	CASSYFNEQFF
TRBV6-5	few	-	TRBJ1-2	TGTGCCAGCAGTTACTCGAGGGTAGGACTCGGCTATGGCTACACCTTC	CASSYSRVGLGYGYTF
TRBV30	-	-	TRBJ2-5	TGTGCCTGGAGTGGAGGGGTCGAGACCCAGTACTTC	CAWSGGVETQYF
TRBV10-3	many	-	TRBJ2-6	TGTGCCAGTAGGGTAGCTGGGGCCAACGTCCTGACTTTC	CASRVAGANVLTF
TRBV27	many	TRBD1	TRBJ2-1	TGTGCCAGCAGCCCAGACAGGGCAGATGAGCAGTTCTTC	CASSPDRADEQFF
TRBV6-1	-	TRBD2	TRBJ2-1	TGTGCCAGCAGTGGGACTAGCGGGGGGGTGAGCAATGAGCAGTTCTTC	CASSGTSGGVSNEQFF
TRBV6-2/TRBV6-3	-	-	TRBJ2-5	TGTGCCAGCAGTTACTCTTTACGGCAGGGGATGAGGGAGACCCAGTACTTC	CASSYSLRQGMRETQYF
TRBV19	many	-	TRBJ1-3	TGTGCCAGTAGTCCCTCCGGGTCGTACCTCTCTGGAAACACCATATATTTT	CASSPSGSYLSGNTIYF
TRBV6-1	few	-	TRBJ1-1	TGTGCCAGCAGGAGGAGGGGATATACGGGGGAAGCTGAAGCTTTCTTT	CASRRRGYTGEAEAFF
TRBV20-1	-	TRBD2	TRBJ2-7	TGCAGTGCCGAGACTAGCGAGAGCTCCTACGAGCAGTACTTC	CSAETSESSYEQYF